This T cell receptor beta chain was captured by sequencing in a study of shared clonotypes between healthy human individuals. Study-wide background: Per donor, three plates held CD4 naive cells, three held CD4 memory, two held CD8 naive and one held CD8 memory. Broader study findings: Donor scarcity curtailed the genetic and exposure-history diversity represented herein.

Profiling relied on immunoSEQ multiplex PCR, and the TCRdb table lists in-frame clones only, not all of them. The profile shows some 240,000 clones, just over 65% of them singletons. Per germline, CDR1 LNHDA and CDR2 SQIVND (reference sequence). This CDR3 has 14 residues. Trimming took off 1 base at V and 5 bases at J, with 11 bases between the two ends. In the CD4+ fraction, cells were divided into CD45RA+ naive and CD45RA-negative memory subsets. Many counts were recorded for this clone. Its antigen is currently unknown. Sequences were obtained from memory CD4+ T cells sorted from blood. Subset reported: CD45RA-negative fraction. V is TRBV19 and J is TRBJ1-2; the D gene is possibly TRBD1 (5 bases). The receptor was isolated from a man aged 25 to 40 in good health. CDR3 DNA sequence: TGTGCCAGTAGTATAGGGGGACCTCGTTATGGCTACACCTTC. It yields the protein CASSIGGPRYGYTF.